The present TCR beta chain was sequenced within a study of T cells in Graves' hyperthyroidism and ophthalmopathy. RNA transcripts yielded amplified TCR beta CDR3 regions. The primer set for the first-round RT-PCR of the TCR CDR3 was HTBI. MiXCR, applied by TCRdb to the multiplex PCR reads, yields one record per CDR3 protein. The sample has roughly 290,000 distinct CDR3 sequences, 15% to 20% seen once. The V end lost 5 bases, the J end lost 7 bases, and 12 bases lay between the germline ends. The CDR3 is made up of 12 amino acids. Germline loops: CDR1 MDHEN, CDR2 SYDVKM. This clonotype has ten or more counts. The cohort's ophthalmopathy patients, a group with duration under 3 months, had a Clinical Activity Score of at least 3 and a NOSPECS grade of at least 4. The PBMCs studied were ones that came from roughly 11 ml fresh peripheral blood.

The sample was blood. This clonotype was sampled from a woman aged 55-70 years with Graves' ophthalmopathy. The rearrangement links TRBV28 to TRBJ2-7; D is unresolved. The CDR3 nucleotides read TGTGCCAGCAGTCAATCAGAGAGGGAGCAGTACTTC. Its translation: CASSQSEREQYF.